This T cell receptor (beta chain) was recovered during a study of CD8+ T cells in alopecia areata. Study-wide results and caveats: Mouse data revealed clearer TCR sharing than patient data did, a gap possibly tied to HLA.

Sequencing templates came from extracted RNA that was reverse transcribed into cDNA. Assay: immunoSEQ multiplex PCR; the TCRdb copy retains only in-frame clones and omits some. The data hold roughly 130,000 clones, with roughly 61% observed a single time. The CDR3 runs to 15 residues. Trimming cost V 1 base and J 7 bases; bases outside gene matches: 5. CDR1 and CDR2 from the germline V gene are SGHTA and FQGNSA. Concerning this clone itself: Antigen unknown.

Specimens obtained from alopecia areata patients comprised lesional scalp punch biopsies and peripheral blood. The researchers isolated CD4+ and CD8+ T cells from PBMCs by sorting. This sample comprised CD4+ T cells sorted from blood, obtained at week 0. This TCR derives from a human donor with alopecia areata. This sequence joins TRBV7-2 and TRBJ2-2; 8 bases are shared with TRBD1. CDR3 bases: TGTGCCAGCAGCTTAGTTGGTGGGACAGGCGGGGAGCTGTTTTTT. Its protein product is CASSLVGGTGGELFF.